This TCR beta chain is drawn from a study of shared clonotypes between healthy human individuals. Notes on the study in general: Naive subsets tended to show greater estimated richness than memory subsets.

Some clones are missing from TCRdb's copy, which holds only in-frame ones; the method was immunoSEQ multiplex PCR. The sample lists more than 2 million clones; about 95% were seen once. Regarding this clone: Its matching antigen is unknown.

Naive CD8 cells lacked CD45RO, underwent positive selection for CCR7 and left out terminally differentiated effector memory CD45RA+ cells. The sequencing input was naive CD8+ T cells sorted from blood. The TCR comes from a man between 18 and 29 years old in good health.

Here the CDR3 reads CASSLTWASGFTDTQYF. CDR3 DNA: TGTGCCAGCAGCTTAACATGGGCTAGTGGATTCACAGATACGCAGTATTTT. This chain links TRBV7-3 with TRBJ2-3; no clear D. The CDR3 runs to 17 residues. The germline gives CDR1 SGHTA, CDR2 FQGTGA. Deletions cut 0 bases from V and 2 bases from J, with 15 bases between. Complete variable domain (other parts from reference TRBV7-3 and TRBJ2-3): GAGVSQTPSNKVTEKGKYVELRCDPISGHTALYWYRQSLGQGPEFLIYFQGTGAADDSGLPNDRFFAVRPEGSVSTLKIQRTERGDSAVYLCASSLTWASGFTDTQYFGPGTRLTVL.